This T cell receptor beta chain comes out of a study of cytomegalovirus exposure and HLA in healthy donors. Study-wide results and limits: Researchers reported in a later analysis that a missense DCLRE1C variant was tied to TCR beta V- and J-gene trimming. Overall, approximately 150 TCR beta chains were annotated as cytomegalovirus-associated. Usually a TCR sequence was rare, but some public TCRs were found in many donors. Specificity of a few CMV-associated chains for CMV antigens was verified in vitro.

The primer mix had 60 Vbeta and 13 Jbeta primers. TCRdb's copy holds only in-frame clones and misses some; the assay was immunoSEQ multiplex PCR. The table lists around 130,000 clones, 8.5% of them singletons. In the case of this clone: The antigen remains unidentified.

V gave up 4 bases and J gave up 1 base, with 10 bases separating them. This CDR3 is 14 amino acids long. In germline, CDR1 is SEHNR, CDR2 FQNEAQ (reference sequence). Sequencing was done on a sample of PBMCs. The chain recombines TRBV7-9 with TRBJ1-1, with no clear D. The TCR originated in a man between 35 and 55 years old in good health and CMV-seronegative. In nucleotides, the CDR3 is TGTGCCAGCAGCTCGTACTACGGGAACACTGAAGCTTTCTTT. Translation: CASSSYYGNTEAFF.